The rows below give T cell receptor beta chains drawn from one sample of a study of human T cells and chemical hapten exposure. TCRdb reanalysed the RACE reads using MiXCR and keeps one entry per CDR3 protein. The table shows roughly 36,000 distinct CDR3 sequences, with approximately 10% occurring only once. The starting material was whole blood, obtained in connection with sensitization to the hapten diphenylcyclopropenone (DPC). These TCRs come from a man aged 45 to 65 with alopecia areata. Some clones in this sample may be carry-over from other donors' samples. CDR3s leave out the opening cysteine and the closing phenylalanine or tryptophan. The D gene is left open where the match is weak.

V	D	J	CDR3
TRBV3-1	-	TRBJ2-4	ASSQEGRVIKNIQY
TRBV29-1	-	TRBJ1-5	SVVLGSSDQPQH
TRBV27	-	TRBJ2-6	ASRATGANVLT
TRBV27	TRBD2	TRBJ2-7	ASSGGSHEQY
TRBV4-3	TRBD1	TRBJ1-4	ASSQGFPGTGDEKLF
TRBV7-2	TRBD2	TRBJ2-4	ASSFSGSLAKNIQY
TRBV5-4	-	TRBJ2-1	ASSFPGVDNEQF
TRBV27	-	TRBJ2-6	ASSISLGSSGANVLT
TRBV5-8	-	TRBJ2-5	ASSLLEGREGETQY
TRBV28	TRBD1	TRBJ2-5	ASSPLTLRGYQETQY
TRBV21-1	-	TRBJ2-7	ARGRWGRSSYEQY
TRBV11-2	TRBD2	TRBJ2-1	ASTLAGADEQF
TRBV6-6	-	TRBJ1-1	ASSRAPNTEAF
TRBV4-2	-	TRBJ2-5	ASSPLGARSVETQY
TRBV11-3	-	TRBJ2-7	ASSLGPTTYEQY
TRBV4-1	-	TRBJ2-2	AGRPAESTGELF
TRBV28	-	TRBJ2-7	ASGQIITTGAYEQY
TRBV12-3/TRBV12-4	TRBD1	TRBJ2-1	ASSFGIQGNEQF
TRBV29-1	TRBD1	TRBJ1-4	SIEGPGGEKLF
TRBV25-1	-	TRBJ2-7	ASSDQRMESSYEQY
TRBV11-2	TRBD1	TRBJ2-7	ASSPGQGRVFKQY
TRBV11-2	-	TRBJ2-2	ASSPQNTGELF
TRBV12-3/TRBV12-4	-	TRBJ1-1	ASRPGAANTEAF
TRBV4-1	TRBD1	TRBJ2-7	ASSQRTGVSYEQY
TRBV27	-	TRBJ2-5	ASSRQAPETQY
TRBV29-1	-	TRBJ2-2	SVEKGTNTGELF
TRBV7-6	-	TRBJ2-7	ASSSGPSYEQY
TRBV7-2	TRBD1	TRBJ1-6	ASSFSTGGTSPLH
TRBV10-3	-	TRBJ2-1	AISDQGASYNEQF
TRBV4-3	-	TRBJ2-3	ASSSGLAALSTDTQY
TRBV2	TRBD1	TRBJ2-2	ASSGQGNTGELF
TRBV5-1	-	TRBJ1-2	ASSLGTDPESYT
TRBV18	-	TRBJ2-4	ASSPLAQVQNIQY
TRBV4-2	TRBD2	TRBJ2-7	ASSHSSGRSTDEQY
TRBV2	-	TRBJ2-2	ASSVRGNTGELF
TRBV10-3	-	TRBJ2-3	AIQFEDTDTQY
TRBV5-6	-	TRBJ1-2	ASSLDRREAGYT